This paragraph reports one T cell receptor (beta chain). This clone has a single count. The antigen this receptor binds is unknown. Nothing much larger sits one base from this clone, and base qualities are not available. The data were obtained in a study of blood T cell dynamics during melanoma immunotherapy (dated by TCRdb to 2018 to 2021). With regard to the full study: The patients had metastatic melanoma and were given first-line pembrolizumab or nivolumab plus ipilimumab as standard of care in the United Kingdom. A training cohort was formed from consecutive patients, and a further independent group of patients from the same centre was pooled into an external validation set. To find early correlates of response, the study profiled the peripheral T cell receptor repertoires of patients with metastatic melanoma both before and after one cycle of checkpoint inhibitor therapy.

Read against the paper, the sample's time point label means: week 3, after first cycle of checkpoint inhibitor. Blood was sampled before treatment (T0) and at week 3 (W3), after the first cycle of checkpoint blockade. Except for a couple of patients with rapid clinical progression, response was assessed 12 weeks after the first infusion by RECIST 1.1; disease control meant complete response, partial response or stable disease. Patients were not eligible if they had prior systemic cancer treatment, concomitant immunosuppressant therapy or synchronous other active malignancies. Both bulk PBMC and plasma cell-free DNA were sequenced for TCR beta so that circulating cells and T cell turnover could be tracked. Lymphoprep and SepMate tubes were used to isolate PBMC from blood, and red cell lysis was then performed. DNA from PBMC and sorted T cell subsets was extracted with QIAamp DNA Blood Mini kits.

Results and caveats for the whole study, not just this receptor: The relatively small sample size was acknowledged as potentially limiting generalization of the results. Unlike progressors, patients who went on to achieve disease control showed a bifurcated reorganization of the PBMC repertoire at W3, with either increased clonality or increased diversity. The study could not determine whether the T cell clones driving repertoire changes were melanoma-specific or reflected general immune activation.

Every bulk PBMC sample was loaded with the same fixed amount of approximately 0.35 ug of DNA. TCR beta CDR3 sequences were amplified from genomic DNA with the immunoSEQ TCRb Assay kit following manufacturer instructions. The KAPA Library Quantification Kit for Illumina platforms was used to quantify pooled libraries by qPCR. Pooled libraries were clustered at about 0.6-1.2 pM and sequenced on an Illumina NextSeq 500. The original methods were these. TCR data were analyzed with immunoSEQ ANALYZER and the R LymphoSeq package. A rearrangement efficiency score was calculated as productive divided by the sum of productive and non-productive CDR3 sequences. Clonality was measured with the Gini coefficient and diversity with the Renyi index at alpha=1, and both measures were compared pairwise between timepoints within each patient. Clonal relatedness used an edit distance of 3, and repertoire similarity used the Bhattacharyya coefficient, both computed in LymphoSeq. To classify response, a linear discriminant analysis based on week-3 changes in clonality and diversity was built using the R MASS and caret packages. This immuneACCESS table, as held by TCRdb, lists in-frame sequences with V and J called but not all clones. Of the missing ones, under half trace to an unresolved V gene in checked studies; the others have no known cause. V and J calls and clone size are as listed in that table; D and trimming were resolved from the DNA. The sample table contains roughly 8,900 clones; only one count was recorded for 70% to 90% of them. 6.3% of the sample is held by the ten biggest clonotypes.

Specimen: blood, collected from a patient treated with checkpoint blockade. This clonotype originated in a human donor with melanoma.

The nucleotides are TGCAGCGTCCTAGAGGGACTTCTTTCCTACGAGCAGTACTTC. It translates to CSVLEGLLSYEQYF. The sequence is built from TRBV29-1 and TRBJ2-7; TRBD2 is a weak D gene call, 6 bases matching. Relative to germline, V is 6 bases shorter and J is 1 base shorter, with 16 bases between their ends. The CDR3 runs 14 amino acids, cysteine and phenylalanine included. The DNA shown is the 42-base CDR3, in frame from base 1. CDR1 and CDR2, looked up from the germline V gene, are SQVTM and ANQGSEA.